The 15 T cell receptor beta chains below come from one sample, sequenced in a study of neurological immune-mediated disorders. A single record per CDR3 protein comes from TCRdb applying MiXCR to the 5' RACE reads. The table includes more than 35,000 distinct CDR3 sequences, about 6% detected once. Specimen: CD4+ T cells from blood. The receptors originated from a middle-aged woman in good health.

At least ten counts were recorded for this clonotype. This sequence joins TRBV7-2 and TRBJ2-4; TRBD2 aligns across 8 bases. The CDR3 consists of 16 residues. V lost 4 bases to trimming and J lost 1 base; unmatched junction nucleotides: 6. Germline-derived CDR1 and CDR2 are SGHTA and FQGNSA. CDR3 sequence reads: CASSSFPGGAKNIQYF. CDR3 bases: TGTGCCAGCAGCTCTTTTCCGGGAGGGGCCAAAAACATTCAGTACTTC.

The V gene is TRBV5-1, the J gene TRBJ2-3; unclear D gene. The V end was cut by 3 bases, the J end by 1 base, with 12 bases between. CDR3 length equals 15 residues. Germline CDR1 is SGHRS and CDR2 is YFSETQ. CDR3 amino acids: CASSSTPVGTDTQYF. DNA of the CDR3: TGCGCCAGCAGCTCCACGCCCGTGGGCACAGATACGCAGTATTTT. The full variable domain, its missing parts supplied by reference TRBV5-1 and TRBJ2-3, is KAGVTQTPRYLIKTRGQQVTLSCSPISGHRSVSWYQQTPGQGLQFLFEYFSETQRNKGNFPGRFSGRQFSNSRSEMNVSTLELGDSALYLCASSSTPVGTDTQYFGPGTRLTVL.

This clonotype was counted many times. The gene calls are TRBV28 and TRBJ1-3, with TRBD1 as a possible D gene (6 bases). Trimming stripped 8 bases from V and 0 bases from J, with 8 bases between. The germline V gene encodes CDR1 MDHEN and CDR2 SYDVKM. The CDR3 length is 13 residues. The CDR3 DNA is TGTGCCAGCGGACAGAGCTCTGGAAACACCATATATTTT. Residues: CASGQSSGNTIYF.

This clonotype was seen at least ten times. This rearrangement joins TRBV4-2 to TRBJ1-4; 9 bases align to TRBD1. V lost 3 bases to trimming and J lost 10 bases; unmatched junction nucleotides: 0. The CDR3 consists of 12 residues. From germline, CDR1 is LGHNA and CDR2 YNFKEQ. The CDR3 reads CASSQGQGKLFF. CDR3 nucleotides: TGTGCCAGCAGCCAGGGACAGGGAAAACTGTTTTTT.

This clonotype was seen ten or more times. This chain connects TRBV5-1 to TRBJ2-5, with 10 bases fitting TRBD1. Losses at the gene ends were 4 bases for V and 5 bases for J; bases not matched to a gene: 8. Germline lookup yields CDR1 SGHRS and CDR2 YFSETQ. CDR3 size: 15 residues. The CDR3 protein is CASSPGTGDMETQYF. The CDR3, as DNA: TGCGCCAGCAGCCCCGGGACAGGGGATATGGAGACCCAGTACTTC.

This clonotype has more than one count but fewer than ten. The CDR3 DNA sequence: TGTGCCAGCTCAAAAGGCACGAACACCGGGGAGCTGTTTTTT. This translates into CASSKGTNTGELFF. The V call is TRBV18, the J call TRBJ2-2; D is unclear. V was trimmed by 5 bases and J by 0 bases, leaving 7 bases between them. Germline CDR1 is KGHSH and CDR2 is LQKENI. The CDR3 consists of 14 residues.

The chain couples TRBV3-1 to TRBJ1-1; D is ambiguous. V lost 0 bases and J 9 bases, leaving 14 bases between the germline ends. This CDR3 has 14 amino acids. Germline-derived CDR1 and CDR2 are LGHDT and YNNKEL (reference sequence). CDR3 loop: CASSQDRAYGKAFF. The CDR3 coding sequence is TGTGCCAGCAGCCAAGATCGGGCGTACGGAAAAGCTTTCTTT.

This clonotype has ten or more counts. The chain joins TRBV7-2 to TRBJ1-2; 9 nucleotides agree with TRBD1. CDR1 is SGHTA and CDR2 is FQGNSA in the germline V gene. The CDR3 consists of 19 residues. Trimming at V came to 4 bases and at J to 0 bases, leaving 15 bases not matched to a gene. CDR3 in DNA: TGTGCCAGCAGCTCAACCAATCCGGGGACAGGGACAGCTAACTATGGCTACACCTTC. Translating gives CASSSTNPGTGTANYGYTF.

The chain links TRBV19 to TRBJ2-1; no clear D gene. Germline CDR1 and CDR2: LNHDA and SQIVND (reference sequence). The CDR3 totals 14 residues. Trimming stripped 1 base from V and 2 bases from J, with 6 bases between. The CDR3 here is CASSIGGAYNEQFF. In nucleotides, the CDR3 is TGTGCCAGTAGTATAGGTGGCGCCTACAATGAGCAGTTCTTC.

Ten or more counts support this clonotype. J is TRBJ2-3 and V is TRBV20-1; D is ambiguous. Trimming pared 2 bases from V and 4 bases from J, leaving 10 bases between. This CDR3 spans 13 amino acids. Germline loops: CDR1 DFQATT, CDR2 SNEGSKA (reference sequence). In DNA form, the CDR3 reads TGCAGTGCTAGACGCGGAAATCCAGATACGCAGTATTTT. Its protein is CSARRGNPDTQYF.

The sample holds many counts of this clonotype. V gene TRBV7-2 combines with J gene TRBJ1-5; no firm D call. This CDR3 contains 14 residues. Germline V gives CDR1 SGHTA, CDR2 FQGNSA. With 1 base removed from V and 3 bases from J, the gap between germline ends came to 7 bases. The CDR3 nucleotides are TGTGCCAGCAGCTTAGGACAATTCAATCAGCCCCAGCATTTT. Its translation: CASSLGQFNQPQHF.

This clonotype has a count of ten or more. The chain carries TRBV20-1 and TRBJ2-7; 8 bases line up with TRBD2. The germline V gene encodes CDR1 DFQATT and CDR2 SNEGSKA (reference sequence). V trimming: 3 bases; J trimming: 7 bases; junction bases outside the gene matches: 5. The CDR3 sequence is 12 residues long. CDR3 sequence: CSARGGLVEQYF. In DNA form, the CDR3 reads TGCAGTGCTAGGGGGGGACTAGTGGAGCAGTACTTC.

This clonotype was recorded at least ten times. The chain recombines TRBV29-1 with TRBJ1-4; D unresolved. Trimming took off 0 bases at V and 11 bases at J, with 13 bases between the two ends. In germline, CDR1 is SQVTM, CDR2 ANQGSEA. The CDR3 is 13 amino acids. CDR3 protein: CSVEDPMFWKLFF. CDR3 in DNA: TGCAGCGTTGAAGATCCGATGTTCTGGAAACTGTTTTTT.

Many counts were recorded for this clonotype. The chain is built from TRBV5-1 and TRBJ2-2; the D gene is possibly TRBD2 (6 bases). With 5 bases removed from V and 5 bases from J, the gap between germline ends came to 13 bases. CDR1 SGHRS and CDR2 YFSETQ come from the germline V gene. The CDR3 totals 14 residues. CDR3 amino acids: CASRRLGGTGELFF. The CDR3 nucleotides read TGCGCCAGCAGGAGATTGGGGGGTACCGGGGAGCTGTTTTTT.

In this sample, this clonotype turned up many times. This chain joins TRBV20-1 and TRBJ2-7, with 7 bases identical to TRBD2. Germline V gene sequence: CDR1 DFQATT, CDR2 SNEGSKA (reference sequence). Trimming at V came to 5 bases and at J to 0 bases, leaving 4 bases not matched to a gene. The length of the CDR3 is 13 residues. The CDR3 DNA reads as TGCAGTGCTTTGGCTAGCGGCTCCTACGAGCAGTACTTC. Amino acid sequence: CSALASGSYEQYF.